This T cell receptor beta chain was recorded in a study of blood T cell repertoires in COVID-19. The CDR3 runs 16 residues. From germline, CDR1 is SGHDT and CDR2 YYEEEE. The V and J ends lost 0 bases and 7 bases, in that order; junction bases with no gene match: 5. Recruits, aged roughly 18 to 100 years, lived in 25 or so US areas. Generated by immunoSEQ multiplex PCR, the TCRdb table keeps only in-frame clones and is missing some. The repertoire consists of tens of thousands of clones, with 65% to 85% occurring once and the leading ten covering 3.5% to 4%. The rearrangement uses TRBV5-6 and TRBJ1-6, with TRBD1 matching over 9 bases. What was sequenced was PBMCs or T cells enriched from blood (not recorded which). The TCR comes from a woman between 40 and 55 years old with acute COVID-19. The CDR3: CASSLGQGTGNSPLHF. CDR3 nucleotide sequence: TGTGCCAGCAGCTTGGGCCAGGGGACAGGGAATTCACCCCTCCACTTT.